This is a list of T cell receptor beta chains from one sample in a study of blood T cell repertoires in COVID-19. Using immunoSEQ multiplex PCR, the repertoire was profiled, and TCRdb retains in-frame clones only, with some absent. The sample includes some 31,000 clones, approximately 91% of them seen just once. Sequencing used peripheral blood. Receptors were obtained from a human donor in a cohort sampled during active COVID-19. Each CDR3 is given with its conserved first and last residue. The D gene is left open where the match is weak. Clone sizes are given selectively: once, few, many, or a class where the clone is expanded.

j_call clone_size d_call v_call cdr3_nt cdr3_aa
TRBJ1-6 . . TRBV18 TGTGCCAGCTCACGAGAGGAGGGGAGGAGATCACCCCTCCACTTT CASSREEGRRSPLHF
TRBJ2-7 . . TRBV9 TGTGCCAGCAGCCCCGTAGGAGCTTTCTCCTACGAGCAGTACTTC CASSPVGAFSYEQYF
TRBJ2-3 . TRBD1 TRBV7-8 TGTGCCAGCAGCTGGGACAGGGGAACCACACAGACAAGCACAGATACGCAGTATTTT CASSWDRGTTQTSTDTQYF
TRBJ2-3 . . TRBV5-4 TGTGCCAGCAGCTTGAAACTGGGCCTTAGCACAGATACGCAGTATTTT CASSLKLGLSTDTQYF
TRBJ2-5 . . TRBV9 TGTGCCAGCAGTGCTGGACAAATGTACCAAGAGACCCAGTACTTC CASSAGQMYQETQYF
TRBJ2-1 . TRBD2 TRBV7-3 TGTGCCAGCAGCTCGCGTCCCGTAGCGGGAGTGGGTAATAATGAGCAGTTCTTC CASSSRPVAGVGNNEQFF
TRBJ1-3 . . TRBV14 TGTGCCAGCAGCCAAGATCAGGGGTTTGGAAACACCATATATTTT CASSQDQGFGNTIYF
TRBJ2-1 . TRBD2 TRBV19 TGTGCCAGTAGCACCGGGACTACCTATTACAATGAGCAGTTCTTC CASSTGTTYYNEQFF
TRBJ2-5 . TRBD1 TRBV30 TGTGCCCAGGGGACAGGGGGCGAGACCCAGTACTTC CAQGTGGETQYF
TRBJ1-6 once . TRBV5-1 TGCGCCAGCAGCTTGTCGCCGGACAGCTTAGCCTCCTATAATTCACCCCTCCACTTT CASSLSPDSLASYNSPLHF
TRBJ2-7 . TRBD2 TRBV7-9 TGTGCCAGCAGCTCGCCGGCGGGAGACCACTACGAGCAGTACTTC CASSSPAGDHYEQYF
TRBJ2-3 . . TRBV7-2 TGTGCCAGCAGCTTATTAAGAGAGGATACGCAGTATTTT CASSLLREDTQYF
TRBJ1-3 . . TRBV12-3/TRBV12-4 TGTGCCAGCGGAGCTTATGGAAACACCATATATTTT CASGAYGNTIYF
TRBJ1-6 . TRBD1 TRBV27 TGTGCCAGCAGGAACCGACAGGGAAGGAATTCACCCCTCCACTTT CASRNRQGRNSPLHF
TRBJ2-1 . TRBD1 TRBV5-6 TGTGCCAGCAGCTTCGGGACAGGGGGCTTGTATGAGCAGTTCTTC CASSFGTGGLYEQFF
TRBJ2-1 . . TRBV4-3 TGCGCCAGCAGCAGTACTAAGTACAATGAGCAGTTCTTC CASSSTKYNEQFF
TRBJ2-5 . TRBD1 TRBV19 TGTGCCAGTAGTGCCGGGACAGGGGAAGAGACCCAGTACTTC CASSAGTGEETQYF
TRBJ1-2 . TRBD1 TRBV9 TGTGCCAGCAGCGTAGGGCAGGGGGAGTGGTATGGCTACACCTTC CASSVGQGEWYGYTF
TRBJ2-7 . TRBD1 TRBV6-2/TRBV6-3 TGTGCCAGCAGTTACTCTCGACAGGGTCCCTACGAGCAGTACTTC CASSYSRQGPYEQYF
TRBJ2-7 . . TRBV7-8 TGTGCCAGCAGCACCCGATTGGGGCGAAGGGAGCAGTACTTC CASSTRLGRREQYF
TRBJ1-2 once . TRBV27 TGTGCCAGCAGTTTCGGTAGGAGCTATGGCTACACCTTC CASSFGRSYGYTF
TRBJ2-5 . TRBD2 TRBV28 TGTGCCAGCAGGGGGGGACTAGCGGGAGGGCAGGAGACCCAGTACTTC CASRGGLAGGQETQYF
TRBJ1-3 . . TRBV4-1 TGCGCCAGCAGCCAAGACAGGGGATTCTCTGGAAACACCATATATTTT CASSQDRGFSGNTIYF
TRBJ1-2 . . TRBV5-1 TGCGCCAGCAGTTCGACGGACACGAGGATCTTTACCTTC CASSSTDTRIFTF
TRBJ1-3 . . TRBV7-2 TGTGCCAGCAGCTTAGATAGAGGCTCTGGAAACACCATATATTTT CASSLDRGSGNTIYF
TRBJ2-2 . TRBD2 TRBV4-2 TGTGCCAGCAGCCAAGAAGATGGCGGGGGAACCGGGGAGCTGTTTTTT CASSQEDGGGTGELFF
TRBJ1-1 once . TRBV20-1 TGCAGTGCTAGCTGGAACACTGAAGCTTTCTTT CSASWNTEAFF
TRBJ2-2 once . TRBV5-6 TGTGCCAGCAGCTACTACAGGGACCGGACCGGGGAGCTGTTTTTT CASSYYRDRTGELFF
TRBJ2-3 . TRBD1 TRBV7-2 TGTGCCAGCAGCTTCGGGACAGGGTACACAGATACGCAGTATTTT CASSFGTGYTDTQYF
TRBJ2-3 . TRBD2 TRBV18 TGTGCCAGCTCATTCTCAGTGGCGGGAGTAAATGTGGATACGCAGTATTTT CASSFSVAGVNVDTQYF
TRBJ2-2 . . TRBV12-3/TRBV12-4 TGTGCCAGCAGAGCAGGGCTCGGGGAGCTGTTTTTT CASRAGLGELFF
TRBJ2-7 few TRBD2 TRBV5-1 TGCGCCAGCAGCTTGGACAGGGCGTCTAGCGGGAGTGACGAGCAGTACTTC CASSLDRASSGSDEQYF
TRBJ2-7 . TRBD2 TRBV19 TGTGCCAGTAGAGGGACTAGCGGGGACTACGAGCAGTACTTC CASRGTSGDYEQYF
TRBJ2-1 few . TRBV6-2/TRBV6-3 TGTGCCAGCAGTTTAGCGGAGAGCTCCTACAATGAGCAGTTCTTC CASSLAESSYNEQFF
TRBJ1-1 . TRBD1 TRBV5-8 TGTGCCAGCAGCCATCGACAGGGGTTCACTGAAGCTTTCTTT CASSHRQGFTEAFF
TRBJ2-2 . TRBD2 TRBV9 TGTGCCAGCAGCCCGCACGGACTAGCCGGTACCGGGGAGCTGTTTTTT CASSPHGLAGTGELFF
TRBJ1-2 . . TRBV6-6 TGTGCCAGCACCCCCGACAGGACAACCGGCTATGGCTACACCTTC CASTPDRTTGYGYTF
TRBJ1-1 . . TRBV29-1 TGCAGCCCTTCCCGCGCAGGGGCGAACACTGAAGCTTTCTTT CSPSRAGANTEAFF
TRBJ2-4 once . TRBV5-4 TGTGCCAGCAGCCCCGATGGGGGGACCCTAGCCAAAAACATTCAGTACTTC CASSPDGGTLAKNIQYF
TRBJ2-5 once TRBD1 TRBV11-3 TGTGCCAGCAGCAAACCCGGGACAGCCGAAGAGACCCAGTACTTC CASSKPGTAEETQYF
TRBJ2-3 . . TRBV5-1 TGCGCCAGCAGCTTGGCCTACACAGATACGCAGTATTTT CASSLAYTDTQYF
TRBJ2-1 . TRBD2 TRBV7-3 TGTGCCAGCAGCTCGGGGACTAGCGGGAGCTCCTACAATGAGCAGTTCTTC CASSSGTSGSSYNEQFF
TRBJ2-1 . TRBD2 TRBV6-2/TRBV6-3 TGTGCCAGCAGTTTGCGGGAGTGGAATGAGCAGTTCTTC CASSLREWNEQFF
TRBJ2-1 few TRBD2 TRBV30 TGTGCCTGGAATAGTGGCGGGAGGGATTTGGATGAGCAGTTCTTC CAWNSGGRDLDEQFF
TRBJ1-5 . . TRBV7-3 TGTGCCAGCAGCTTAGAGATGCAATCTAGCAATCAGCCCCAGCATTTT CASSLEMQSSNQPQHF
TRBJ2-7 once . TRBV27 TGTGCCAGCAGTTTAGCGGCCTACTACGAGCAGTACTTC CASSLAAYYEQYF
TRBJ1-2 . . TRBV6-5 TGTGCCAGTCACTTGACATTTTATGGCTACACCTTC CASHLTFYGYTF
TRBJ1-4 few TRBD1 TRBV29-1 TGCAGCGTTGAGGGCGACAGGGTTGATGAAAAACTGTTTTTT CSVEGDRVDEKLFF
TRBJ1-1 . . TRBV19 TGTGCCGCTAAGGGGTTAGGGTTGAACACTGAAGCTTTCTTT CAAKGLGLNTEAFF
TRBJ1-5 . . TRBV10-3 TGTGCCATCAGTGAGAGTCAGGCGAATCAGCCCCAGCATTTT CAISESQANQPQHF
TRBJ2-1 . . TRBV6-5 TGTGCCAGCAGTACCCTAAAGGGGTCCTACAATGAGCAGTTCTTC CASSTLKGSYNEQFF
TRBJ2-4 once . TRBV7-2 TGTGCCAGCAGCTCCGAAGGGGGTCGTAAAAACATTCAGTACTTC CASSSEGGRKNIQYF
TRBJ2-3 . TRBD2 TRBV7-3 TGTGCCAGCAGCTTAACGACAGGGCACCGCGGGGGGGAGTCTGATACGCAGTATTTT CASSLTTGHRGGESDTQYF
TRBJ2-5 once . TRBV10-3 TGTGCCATCAGTGCAGGGGAGGAGACCCAGTACTTC CAISAGEETQYF
TRBJ1-1 . . TRBV6-5 TGTGCCAGCAGGGGGGGACCGCTTTTATGGGCTTTCTTT CASRGGPLLWAFF
TRBJ2-7 . TRBD1 TRBV19 TGTGCCAGTAGCAAGGACAGGGTTAGCGAGCAGTACTTC CASSKDRVSEQYF
TRBJ2-7 once . TRBV6-5 TGTGCCAGCAGCATGCCCAGCTCCTACGAGCAGTACTTC CASSMPSSYEQYF
TRBJ2-1 . TRBD1 TRBV5-1 TGCGCCAGCAGCTCGGGACAGGGTGGCTCCTACAATGAGCAGTTCTTC CASSSGQGGSYNEQFF